Shown below are 16 T cell receptor beta chains from a single sample sequenced in a study of regulatory T cells in long-lasting Graves disease. Relying on iRepertoire HTBI primers and Arm-PCR of CDR3 regions, the team built TCR beta libraries. MiXCR was run by TCRdb on the multiplex PCR reads, yielding one entry per CDR3 protein. Of roughly 560,000 distinct CDR3 sequences in the sample, about 12% were seen once. As for time point: newly diagnosed GD, antithyroid drugs for less than 3 months. Generation of the TCR library employed RNA extracted from PBMCs. This same sample was also part of a study on T cells in Graves' hyperthyroidism and ophthalmopathy.

The sample here was peripheral blood mononuclear cells (PBMCs), taken at new diagnosis, from a patient treated with antithyroid drugs. The receptors shown here come from a woman in her thirties with Graves disease.

This clonotype was seen ten or more times. The genes are TRBV12-3 or TRBV12-4 and TRBJ2-7; D remains unclear. The CDR3 contains 14 residues. V lost 7 bases to trimming and J lost 6 bases, with 19 bases between them. CDR3 nucleotides: TGTGCCAGCAACATTGCAGAGGCCCCGGTCGAGCAGTACTTC. This codes for CASNIAEAPVEQYF.

The chain carries TRBV6-1 and TRBJ2-4; D is perhaps TRBD1 or TRBD2 (5 bases each). Trimming stripped 6 bases from V and 6 bases from J, with 18 bases between. Germline CDR1 and CDR2: MNHNS and SASEGT. The CDR3 is 15 residues long. This chain's CDR3 is CASRQDTGPGNIQYF. The CDR3 DNA is TGTGCCAGCAGGCAGGATACGGGGCCCGGAAACATTCAGTACTTC.

This clonotype was seen more than once but under ten times. The V and J genes are TRBV5-6 and TRBJ1-1; D gene unclear. CDR3 size: 14 residues. Germline assignment: CDR1 SGHDT and CDR2 YYEEEE. Between the trimmed V and J ends, which lost 2 bases and 3 bases, there was a span of 11 bases. CDR3 sequence reads: CASSLGRRYTEAFF. The CDR3 region has the DNA TGTGCCAGCAGCTTAGGCAGGCGATACACTGAAGCTTTCTTT.

The sample holds a few counts of this clonotype. The DNA of the CDR3 is TGTGCCAGCAGCGACCGGGCCAAGCCCCAGCATTTT. This encodes CASSDRAKPQHF. The chain couples TRBV12-3 or TRBV12-4 to TRBJ1-5; D gene unclear. CDR3 length: 12 amino acids. V was pared by 6 bases and J by 8 bases, with 11 bases between.

This clonotype has a count of ten or more. V gene TRBV12-3 or TRBV12-4 combines with J gene TRBJ2-7; D is possibly TRBD1 (5 bases). The V gene lost 6 bases and the J gene lost 0 bases, with 9 bases spanning the gap. The CDR3 is made up of 13 amino acids. The CDR3 spells CASRPDSSYEQYF. The CDR3 region has the DNA TGTGCCAGCAGACCCGACAGCTCCTACGAGCAGTACTTC.

This clonotype appeared many times. This chain uses TRBV12-3 or TRBV12-4 with TRBJ1-3; TRBD1 might be the D (6 bases). This CDR3 contains 16 residues. The V gene lost 5 bases and the J gene lost 2 bases, with 16 bases spanning the gap. CDR3 in DNA: TGTGCCAGCAGTCCGAGGACAGTTTTGACTGGAAACACCATATATTTT. Translating gives CASSPRTVLTGNTIYF.

This clonotype was found many times. This chain links TRBV18 with TRBJ1-4; possibly TRBD1 for D (5 bases). Trimming took 2 bases from V and 7 from J, leaving 8 bases between them. Germline V lookup: CDR1 KGHSH, CDR2 LQKENI. The CDR3 length is 13 residues. CDR3: CASSPSGGEKLFF. In nucleotides, the CDR3 is TGTGCCAGCTCACCATCGGGGGGTGAAAAACTGTTTTTT.

Ten or more counts support this clonotype. V and J are TRBV7-9 and TRBJ2-7, with 9 bases matching TRBD1. After removal of 1 base from V and 6 bases from J, the junction contained 10 bases not matched to a gene. CDR1 and CDR2 (germline): SEHNR, FQNEAQ (reference sequence). The CDR3 consists of 16 residues. The CDR3 DNA is TGTGCCAGCAGCTTAGTATGGACAGGGGTAGCTGGCGAGCAGTACTTC. It specifies CASSLVWTGVAGEQYF.

This clonotype was observed many times. The CDR3 sequence: CSASALNTEAFF. As DNA, the CDR3 is TGCAGTGCTTCGGCACTGAACACTGAAGCTTTCTTT. The genes are TRBV20-1 and TRBJ1-1, with unresolved D. Trimming pared 5 bases from V and 0 bases from J, leaving 7 bases between. The length of the CDR3 is 12 residues. The germline V gene encodes CDR1 DFQATT and CDR2 SNEGSKA (reference sequence).

This clonotype was seen ten or more times. V usage is TRBV12-3 or TRBV12-4 and J usage is TRBJ2-1; 12 bases match TRBD2. With 5 bases clipped from V and 8 bases from J, the junction kept 7 bases outside the gene matches. The CDR3 totals 15 residues. This chain's CDR3 is CASSVLAGGLYEQFF. CDR3 nucleotide sequence: TGTGCCAGCAGTGTCCTAGCGGGAGGGCTCTATGAGCAGTTCTTC.

This clonotype has ten or more counts. The V call is TRBV12-3 or TRBV12-4, the J call TRBJ1-1; D not resolved. V dropped 5 bases and J dropped 3 bases, with 13 bases sitting between them. The CDR3 is 14 amino acids. The DNA for the CDR3 is TGTGCCAGCAGTACAAGAGGACGGTACACTGAAGCTTTCTTT. This gives the protein CASSTRGRYTEAFF.

J is TRBJ2-5 and V is TRBV30, with a tentative D call TRBD1 (6 bases). Trimming removed 3 bases at V and 1 base at J, with 12 bases between. CDR3 size: 14 residues. The germline gives CDR1 GTSNPN, CDR2 SVGIG (reference sequence). CDR3 DNA: TGTGCCTGGAGCCCGAGGACAGTCCAAGAGACCCAGTACTTC. Translation gives CAWSPRTVQETQYF.

This clonotype has a count of ten or more. The V and J genes are TRBV28 and TRBJ2-4, with 7 bases fitting TRBD1. This CDR3 is 13 amino acids long. V shed 6 bases and J 10 bases; nucleotides not matched to a gene: 9. Germline CDR1 reads MDHEN; CDR2 reads SYDVKM. The CDR3 here is CASRTGTEGIQYF. Written as DNA, the CDR3 is TGTGCCAGCAGAACCGGGACAGAAGGAATTCAGTACTTC.

Comments on this clonotype: Since a much larger clone is just one base distant, this may be a read error. The chain employs TRBV2 and TRBJ2-7; possibly TRBD2 for D (7 bases). The length of the CDR3 is 13 residues. Germline lookup yields CDR1 SNHLY and CDR2 FYNNEI. V lost 7 bases, J lost 8 bases, and 18 bases lay in between. CDR3 nucleotides: TGTGCCAGCAACTTCGCGGGGGCCCACAAGCAGTACTTC. It specifies CASNFAGAHKQYF.

On this clonotype: Since a far larger clone is one base different, this is likely a read error. The chain links TRBV6-1 to TRBJ2-7, with D perhaps matching TRBD1 (6 bases). V lost 5 bases, J lost 3 bases, and 17 bases lay in between. Germline CDR1 is MNHNS and CDR2 is SASEGT. CDR3 length: 15 residues. For the CDR3, the DNA is TGTGCCAGCAGTACGACCGGGACAAGGGTCTACGAGCAGTACTTC. It is translated as CASSTTGTRVYEQYF.

This clonotype was seen at least ten times. The chain recombines TRBV3-1 with TRBJ1-3; D gene ambiguous. V lost 1 base and J 4 bases, leaving 5 bases between the germline ends. Germline-derived CDR1 and CDR2 are LGHDT and YNNKEL (reference sequence). This CDR3 comprises 13 residues. This CDR3 is CASSQGGGNTIYF. The CDR3 nucleotides read TGTGCCAGCAGCCAAGGAGGAGGAAACACCATATATTTT.